The 6 T cell receptor beta chains below all came from one sample that was sequenced in a study of cytomegalovirus exposure and HLA in healthy donors. The PCR made use of 60 Vbeta and 13 Jbeta primers. Sequenced by immunoSEQ multiplex PCR; TCRdb stores in-frame clones only, minus some. The sample has 100,000 to 150,000 clones; 80% are singletons. Source material: PBMCs. The receptors originated from a middle-aged woman in good health and CMV-seronegative.

The chain employs TRBV29-1 and TRBJ2-1; TRBD1 matches 10 bases. The CDR3 sequence is 14 residues long. The trim removed 7 bases at V and 4 bases at J, leaving 7 bases unmatched. The germline CDR1 and CDR2 sequences are SQVTM and ANQGSEA. Here the CDR3 DNA reads TGCAGCGCCGGGGGGACAGGGGAATACAATGAGCAGTTCTTC. This codes for CSAGGTGEYNEQFF.

CDR3 protein: CASSNTASYEQYF. As DNA, the CDR3 is TGTGCCAGCAGTAATACAGCCTCCTACGAGCAGTACTTC. J is TRBJ2-7 and V is TRBV28; no reliable D call. Looked up from germline, CDR1 is MDHEN and CDR2 is SYDVKM. V was pared by 5 bases and J by 0 bases, with 8 bases between. This CDR3 is built from 13 residues.

The chain carries TRBV4-1 and TRBJ1-1; weak D call: TRBD1 (5 bases). The CDR3 consists of 18 residues. V shed 1 base and J shed 3 bases, with 21 bases lying between them. Germline V gene data show CDR1 as MGHRA and CDR2 as YSYEKL. The CDR3 protein is CASSQASGHPRFYTEAFF. Here the CDR3 DNA reads TGCGCCAGCAGCCAAGCCTCCGGACACCCGAGGTTCTACACTGAAGCTTTCTTT.

V gene TRBV7-6 combines with J gene TRBJ2-1, with 8 nucleotides matching TRBD2. With 5 bases clipped from V and 5 bases from J, the junction kept 8 bases outside the gene matches. The germline V gene encodes CDR1 SGHVS and CDR2 FNYEAQ. The CDR3 contains 15 residues. In nucleotides, the CDR3 is TGTGCCAGCAGCATCAGGACTAGCAGCAACAATGAGCAGTTCTTC. The encoded protein is CASSIRTSSNNEQFF.

The chain is built from TRBV18 and TRBJ2-6; D call uncertain. CDR3 length: 14 amino acids. Germline-derived CDR1 and CDR2 are KGHSH and LQKENI. Trimming cost V 3 bases and J 4 bases, with 7 bases left between them. The CDR3 DNA follows: TGTGCCAGCTCACCGCCCGGGGGGGCCAACGTCCTGACTTTC. It codes for CASSPPGGANVLTF.

The gene calls are TRBV19 and TRBJ2-3; D possibly corresponds to TRBD2 (6 bases). The germline V and J ends were trimmed by 0 bases and 6 bases, with 10 bases remaining between them. The V gene's germline CDR1 is LNHDA and CDR2 SQIVND (reference sequence). The CDR3 is 14 residues long. CDR3 DNA: TGTGCCAGTAGTATAGATCAGCGGGCCGATACGCAGTATTTT. Its translation: CASSIDQRADTQYF.